This T cell receptor beta chain was captured in a study of monozygotic twins with inflammatory bowel disease. Germline V gene sequence: CDR1 SGHAT, CDR2 FQDESV (reference sequence). The CDR3 sequence is 14 residues long. One entry per CDR3 protein, without DNA, is what TCRdb gives after re-calling the 5' RACE reads. The sample's table shows over 120,000 distinct CDR3 sequences. The rearrangement joins TRBV11-1 to TRBJ2-2; TCRdb reports TRBD1, a call that lacks DNA to check it against. The TCR comes from a human donor with ulcerative colitis or Crohn's disease, or a healthy co-twin of an affected twin (not recorded which). Source material: blood. CDR3 in amino acids: CASTFGAGTGELFF.